This TCR beta chain appears in the sequencing data of a study of shared clonotypes between healthy human individuals. Study background: Per donor, three plates held CD4 naive cells, three held CD4 memory, two held CD8 naive and one held CD8 memory. Notes on the study in general: Clonotypes shared by all four sorted-subset donors had higher generation probabilities than non-shared clonotypes.

The germline V gene has CDR1 MNHEY and CDR2 SMNVEV (reference sequence). The CDR3 runs 15 residues. J was trimmed by 2 bases and V by 5 bases; bases with no gene match: 8. Remarks on this clone: The antigen remains undetermined.

The healthy adult donors were HIV-negative and reported no recent acute infections or vaccinations. The assay was run at deep level. Sequenced by immunoSEQ multiplex PCR; TCRdb stores in-frame clones only, minus some. The sample has roughly 1,500,000 clones; less than 99% are singletons. This sequence was found in a young man in good health. Sequencing was performed on naive CD4+ T cells sorted from blood. Subset reported: CD45RA+ positively selected. The chain employs TRBV27 and TRBJ2-7; TRBD1 agrees at 8 bases. CDR3 nucleotides: TGTGCCAGCAGTCCGAGACAGGGGCCTGCCTACGAGCAGTACTTC. This gives the protein CASSPRQGPAYEQYF.